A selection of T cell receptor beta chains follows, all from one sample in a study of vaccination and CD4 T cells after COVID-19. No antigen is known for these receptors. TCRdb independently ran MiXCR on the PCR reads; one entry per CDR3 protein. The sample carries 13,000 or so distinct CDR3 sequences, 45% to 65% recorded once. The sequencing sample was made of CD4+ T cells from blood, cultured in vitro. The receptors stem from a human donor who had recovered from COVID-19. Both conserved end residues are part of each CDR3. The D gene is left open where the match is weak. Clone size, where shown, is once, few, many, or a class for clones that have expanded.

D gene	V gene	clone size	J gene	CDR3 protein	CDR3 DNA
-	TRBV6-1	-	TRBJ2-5	CASSTIEQRETQYF	TGTGCCAGCAGCACGATTGAACAACGGGAGACCCAGTACTTC
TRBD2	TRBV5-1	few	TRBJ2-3	CASSLEVGGGTDTQYF	TGCGCCAGCAGCTTGGAGGTGGGAGGGGGCACAGATACGCAGTATTTT
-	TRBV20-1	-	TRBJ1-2	CSAQWEALNYGYTF	TGCAGTGCCCAATGGGAAGCTCTGAACTATGGCTACACCTTC
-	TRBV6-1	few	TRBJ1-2	CASRALPGLVGYTF	TGTGCCAGCAGGGCCTTACCGGGACTCGTGGGCTACACCTTC
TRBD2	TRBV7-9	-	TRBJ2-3	CASSDPSGLAVEDTQYF	TGTGCCAGCAGCGACCCATCGGGGCTAGCGGTTGAAGATACGCAGTATTTT
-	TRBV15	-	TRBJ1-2	CATSRDQGPGTKGYTF	TGTGCCACCAGCAGAGATCAAGGTCCCGGGACGAAGGGCTACACCTTC
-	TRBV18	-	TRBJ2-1	CATSVNNEQFF	TGTGCCACCTCGGTAAACAATGAGCAGTTCTTC
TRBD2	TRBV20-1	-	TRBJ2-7	CSARSASGIEQYF	TGCAGTGCTAGGTCGGCTAGCGGAATTGAGCAGTACTTC
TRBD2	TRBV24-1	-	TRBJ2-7	CATGDGGGREQYF	TGTGCCACCGGCGACGGGGGGGGTCGGGAGCAGTACTTC
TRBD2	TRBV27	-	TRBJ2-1	CASSLGVAGSSYNEQFF	TGTGCCAGCAGTTTAGGGGTAGCGGGCAGCTCCTACAATGAGCAGTTCTTC
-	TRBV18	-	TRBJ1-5	CASSPAEYSNQPQHF	TGTGCCAGCTCACCGGCGGAATATAGCAATCAGCCCCAGCATTTT
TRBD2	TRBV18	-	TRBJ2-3	CASSQGRESTQYF	TGTGCCAGCTCACAAGGGAGGGAAAGTACGCAGTATTTT
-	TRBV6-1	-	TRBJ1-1	CASSRGRSSTEAFF	TGTGCCAGCAGCCGGGGACGGTCGAGCACTGAAGCTTTCTTT
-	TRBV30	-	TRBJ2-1	CAWSQEFRANEQFF	TGTGCCTGGAGTCAGGAGTTTAGGGCCAATGAGCAGTTCTTC
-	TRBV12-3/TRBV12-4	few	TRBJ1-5	CASSLAGGDVNQPQHF	TGTGCCAGCAGTTTAGCGGGAGGGGACGTCAATCAGCCCCAGCATTTT
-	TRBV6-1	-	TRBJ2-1	CASSQSTFYRAAYNEQFF	TGTGCCAGCAGCCAATCAACTTTTTATCGGGCAGCCTACAATGAGCAGTTCTTC
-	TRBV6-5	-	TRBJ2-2	CASSFWRSTGELFF	TGTGCCAGCAGTTTTTGGCGGTCCACCGGGGAGCTGTTTTTT
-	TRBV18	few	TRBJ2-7	CASSPGGTVLWEQYF	TGTGCCAGCTCACCAGGCGGGACAGTCCTCTGGGAGCAGTACTTC